The clone carrying this TCR beta chain was picked up a small number of times. TCRdb keeps only in-frame clones here, not all; method: immunoSEQ multiplex PCR. The sample records hundreds of thousands of clones, more than 70% being singletons. Trimming removed 6 bases from V and 6 bases from J; junction bases left unmatched: 7. This CDR3 contains 13 residues. Germline CDR1 SGHAT, CDR2 FQNNGV. The data were obtained in a study of shared clonotypes between healthy human individuals. The rearrangement links TRBV11-2 to TRBJ1-1; 7 bases are shared with TRBD1. Sequenced sample: PBMCs. This TCR was sampled from a woman in her 40s in good health. Some clones in this sample may be carry-over from other donors' samples. CDR3 DNA sequence: TGTGCCAGCAGGAATACAGGGGCACCTGAAGCTTTCTTT. This translates into CASRNTGAPEAFF.